This T cell receptor (beta chain) appears in the sequencing data of a study of metastatic and nonmetastatic thyroid tumors. This clone was seen at least ten times. Germline assignment: CDR1 MNHEY and CDR2 SMNVEV (reference sequence). The CDR3 extends over 19 amino acids. Between the trimmed V and J ends, which lost 1 base and 3 bases, there was a span of 22 bases. Original handling: It was from CDR3 differences across clinicopathological groups that a distant-metastasis classifier for papillary thyroid cancer was built. TCRdb used MiXCR to call clones anew from the PCR reads. It is TCRdb's table, rather than the study itself, that gives the V and J calls and clone size. The sample records tens of thousands of clones, around an eighth being singletons. None of the patients had undergone any treatment ahead of thyroid surgery.

The rearrangement joins TRBV27 to TRBJ2-1; D not certain. The TCR was taken from a female donor with papillary thyroid cancer or a benign thyroid nodule (not recorded which). Some clones in this sample may be carry-over from other donors' samples. Sample: tumor tissue. The CDR3 loop reads CASSLLRQIGGSYYNEQFF. The DNA for the CDR3 is TGTGCCAGCAGTTTATTGAGGCAGATAGGTGGTAGCTACTACAATGAGCAGTTCTTC.